What follows are 24 T cell receptor beta chains derived from one specimen sequenced in a study of control samples from healthy donors and cancer patients. Some clones are missing from TCRdb's copy, which holds only in-frame ones; the method was immunoSEQ multiplex PCR. The table has approximately 100,000 clones, approximately 86% seen once. The sample comprised blood. These receptors came from a man aged 25 to 45 in good health.

This clone was seen once. The chain joins TRBV5-1 to TRBJ2-5, with TRBD1 identical over 11 bases. Germline V gene sequence: CDR1 SGHRS, CDR2 YFSETQ. The CDR3 is 15 amino acids. With 2 bases clipped from V and 4 bases from J, the junction kept 4 bases outside the gene matches. CDR3 coding DNA: TGCGCCAGCAGCTTAGGACAGGGGGCAGGAGAGACCCAGTACTTC. It encodes CASSLGQGAGETQYF.

This rearrangement joins TRBV28 to TRBJ1-5, with TRBD1 identical over 7 bases. From germline, CDR1 is MDHEN and CDR2 SYDVKM. V shed 6 bases and J 6 bases; nucleotides not matched to a gene: 5. There are 13 residues in the CDR3. The CDR3 DNA sequence: TGTGCCAGCAGCCAGGGGGGAACTCAGCCCCAGCATTTT. It specifies CASSQGGTQPQHF.

The chain uses TRBV5-1 and TRBJ1-1; perhaps TRBD1 as D (6 bases). This CDR3 spans 14 amino acids. The V end lost 6 bases, the J end lost 1 base, and 13 bases lay between the germline ends. CDR1 and CDR2 from the germline V gene are SGHRS and YFSETQ. The CDR3 DNA sequence: TGCGCCAGCAACGTCGGACAGCCGAACACTGAAGCTTTCTTT. Encoded protein: CASNVGQPNTEAFF.

This chain links TRBV5-1 with TRBJ2-6; either TRBD1 or TRBD2 may fit D (5 bases each). Germline V CDR1 and CDR2: SGHRS, YFSETQ. The CDR3 totals 19 residues. V dropped 0 bases and J dropped 0 bases, with 16 bases sitting between them. In nucleotides, the CDR3 is TGCGCCAGCAGCTTGGCGGGGCCAGGGACCTCCTCTGGGGCCAACGTCCTGACTTTC. Translated, it gives CASSLAGPGTSSGANVLTF.

This chain uses TRBV19 with TRBJ1-6; TRBD1 might be the D (6 bases). V lost 7 bases, J lost 18 bases, and 13 bases lay in between. The CDR3 extends over 10 amino acids. The germline V gene has CDR1 LNHDA and CDR2 SQIVND (reference sequence). The CDR3 loop reads CASTNRVRHF. The CDR3 nucleotides read TGTGCCAGTACTAACAGGGTGCGCCACTTT.

The chain is built from TRBV11-3 and TRBJ2-2; TRBD1 matches at 11 bases. The CDR3 is 14 amino acids. Trimming removed 5 bases from V and 6 bases from J; junction bases left unmatched: 2. Germline CDR1 SGHNT, CDR2 YENEEA. CDR3 DNA sequence: TGTGCCAGCAGCCCGGGACAGGGGGCCGGGGAGCTGTTTTTT. This gives the protein CASSPGQGAGELFF.

The V gene is TRBV5-1, the J gene TRBJ2-6, with D possibly being TRBD1 or TRBD2 (6 bases each). The germline CDR1 and CDR2 sequences are SGHRS and YFSETQ. V dropped 2 bases and J dropped 2 bases, with 11 bases sitting between them. The CDR3 sequence is 16 residues long. Here the CDR3 DNA reads TGCGCCAGCAGCTTCTCCGGGGGCACTGGGGCCAACGTCCTGACTTTC. Amino acid sequence: CASSFSGGTGANVLTF. Combining the CDR3 with reference TRBV5-1 and TRBJ2-6 gives the whole variable domain KAGVTQTPRYLIKTRGQQVTLSCSPISGHRSVSWYQQTPGQGLQFLFEYFSETQRNKGNFPGRFSGRQFSNSRSEMNVSTLELGDSALYLCASSFSGGTGANVLTFGAGSRLTVL.

V usage is TRBV7-2 and J usage is TRBJ2-5, with D possibly TRBD1 on 5 matching bases. Germline-derived CDR1 and CDR2 are SGHTA and FQGNSA. Trimming shortened V by 0 bases and J by 4 bases, and 12 bases separated the two germline ends. The CDR3 totals 15 residues. CDR3 loop: CASSLARTPGETQYF. The CDR3 DNA reads as TGTGCCAGCAGCTTAGCAAGGACACCGGGAGAGACCCAGTACTTC.

This sequence joins TRBV7-9 and TRBJ2-2; the D is unclear. The CDR3 spans 18 residues. Trimming took 1 base from V and 6 from J, leaving 21 bases between them. CDR1 and CDR2 from the germline V gene are SEHNR and FQNEAQ (reference sequence). For the CDR3, the DNA is TGTGCCAGCAGCTTAGAAGGAGTTTCGGCGTCTTGGGCCGGGGAGCTGTTTTTT. Encoded protein: CASSLEGVSASWAGELFF.

The genes are TRBV5-1 and TRBJ2-2; D might be TRBD1 (5 bases). V lost 4 bases to trimming and J lost 0 bases, with 10 bases between them. From germline, CDR1 is SGHRS and CDR2 YFSETQ. The CDR3 loop spans 15 amino acids. CDR3 loop: CASSAGHTNTGELFF. CDR3 bases: TGCGCCAGCAGCGCAGGGCACACGAACACCGGGGAGCTGTTTTTT.

This clone was detected a few times. J is TRBJ2-3 and V is TRBV11-2; TRBD2 matches 14 bases. This CDR3 contains 18 residues. The V and J ends lost 6 bases and 0 bases, in that order; junction bases with no gene match: 8. Germline V CDR1 and CDR2: SGHAT, FQNNGV. CDR3 loop: CASRLGTSGGRSTDTQYF. The CDR3 nucleotides read TGTGCCAGCAGACTAGGGACTAGCGGGGGTCGTAGCACAGATACGCAGTATTTT.

V usage is TRBV6-5 and J usage is TRBJ2-7, with 8 bases fitting TRBD1. The V and J ends lost 4 bases and 2 bases, in that order; junction bases with no gene match: 7. In germline, CDR1 is MNHEY, CDR2 SVGAGI. The CDR3 sequence is 15 residues long. The CDR3 here is CASSFTGTGAYEQYF. CDR3 nucleotides: TGTGCCAGCAGTTTCACCGGGACAGGAGCCTACGAGCAGTACTTC.

The gene calls are TRBV18 and TRBJ1-2; 9 bases agree with TRBD1. The CDR3 consists of 15 residues. V shed 6 bases, J shed 2 bases, and the junction held 7 bases outside the gene matches. From germline, CDR1 is KGHSH and CDR2 LQKENI. Here the CDR3 reads CASSPRTGENYGYTF. CDR3 DNA: TGTGCCAGCTCTCCAAGGACAGGGGAAAACTATGGCTACACCTTC.

This sequence joins TRBV6-1 and TRBJ2-1, with D maybe TRBD2 (6 bases). Germline V gene data show CDR1 as MNHNS and CDR2 as SASEGT. V was shortened by 6 bases and J by 6 bases, with 15 bases between the two germline ends. The CDR3 totals 14 residues. CDR3 amino acids: CASRLGGDLNEQFF. CDR3 nucleotide sequence: TGTGCCAGCAGGCTGGGCGGGGATCTCAATGAGCAGTTCTTC.

This chain connects TRBV29-1 to TRBJ2-7; TRBD1 aligns across 7 bases. The germline V gene has CDR1 SQVTM and CDR2 ANQGSEA. V trimming: 7 bases; J trimming: 1 base; junction bases outside the gene matches: 7. The CDR3 runs 13 residues. The CDR3 DNA sequence: TGCAGCGCCTGGACAGGTGTTTCCTACGAGCAGTACTTC. Translated: CSAWTGVSYEQYF.

This clone was recorded a few times. This rearrangement joins TRBV5-1 to TRBJ1-2, with a weak D call TRBD1 (6 bases). V was clipped by 0 bases and J by 8 bases, with 17 bases between them. Germline-derived CDR1 and CDR2 are SGHRS and YFSETQ. The length of the CDR3 is 15 residues. The CDR3 sequence is CASSLADRPLEGYTF. The CDR3 nucleotides read TGCGCCAGCAGCTTGGCCGACAGGCCGTTGGAGGGCTACACCTTC.

The chain joins TRBV2 to TRBJ1-1; D may be TRBD1 (5 bases). Trimming removed 0 bases from V and 7 bases from J, with 12 bases in between. Germline loops: CDR1 SNHLY, CDR2 FYNNEI. CDR3 length: 14 residues. CDR3 sequence: CASSEAVGAHEAFF. CDR3 DNA: TGTGCCAGCAGTGAAGCGGTAGGGGCCCATGAAGCTTTCTTT.

The chain has TRBV7-9 and TRBJ1-1, with D unclear. Germline V CDR1 and CDR2: SEHNR, FQNEAQ (reference sequence). The V and J ends lost 2 bases and 6 bases respectively, with 7 bases between them. This CDR3 is 12 amino acids long. The DNA of the CDR3 is TGTGCCAGCAGCTTAAGCGAGTCTGAAGCTTTCTTT. This codes for CASSLSESEAFF.

The J gene is TRBJ1-3, the V gene TRBV14; 7 bases are shared with TRBD1. V shed 3 bases, J shed 0 bases, and the junction held 5 bases outside the gene matches. Germline CDR1 is SGHDN and CDR2 is FVKESK. The CDR3 has 16 residues. CDR3 sequence (DNA): TGTGCCAGCAGCCACCTGGGACAGACCTCTGGAAACACCATATATTTT. This codes for CASSHLGQTSGNTIYF.

This clone was observed many times. The rearrangement uses TRBV9 and TRBJ1-2; 8 positions agree with TRBD1. Looked up from germline, CDR1 is SGDLS and CDR2 is YYNGEE. This CDR3 has 16 amino acids. V shed 4 bases and J 3 bases; nucleotides not matched to a gene: 11. The CDR3 region is CASSPRWTGFYYGYTF. The CDR3 coding sequence is TGTGCCAGCAGCCCCCGCTGGACAGGGTTTTACTATGGCTACACCTTC.

The rearrangement links TRBV19 to TRBJ2-2; TRBD1 is a possible D gene (5 bases). Trimming left V 5 bases short and J 7 bases short, with 8 bases between. This CDR3 is built from 12 residues. Germline CDR1 is LNHDA and CDR2 is SQIVND (reference sequence). The CDR3 protein is CASSPRGGELFF. The CDR3, as DNA: TGTGCCAGTAGTCCTAGGGGCGGGGAGCTGTTTTTT.

The rearrangement links TRBV12-3 or TRBV12-4 to TRBJ2-1, with no clear D. The CDR3 runs to 12 residues. Between the trimmed V and J ends, which lost 4 bases and 7 bases, there was a span of 8 bases. The CDR3 protein is CASSSLFNEQFF. As DNA, the CDR3 is TGTGCCAGCAGTTCCCTGTTTAATGAGCAGTTCTTC.

This clone has more than one count but fewer than ten. The chain carries TRBV6-5 and TRBJ2-7; TRBD1 might be the D (6 bases). Germline lookup yields CDR1 MNHEY and CDR2 SVGAGI. The CDR3 is made up of 13 amino acids. Trimming cost V 6 bases and J 2 bases, with 11 bases left between them. The CDR3: CASRTGVTYEQYF. For the CDR3, the DNA is TGTGCCAGCAGGACAGGAGTCACCTACGAGCAGTACTTC.

J is TRBJ2-3 and V is TRBV10-1; D possibly matches TRBD1 or TRBD2 (5 bases each). The CDR3 is 14 amino acids. Trimming removed 8 bases at V and 0 bases at J, with 12 bases between. Germline V gene data show CDR1 as WNHNN and CDR2 as SYGVQD (reference sequence). The DNA for the CDR3 is TGCGCCAGCTCGACCGGGGCTAGCACAGATACGCAGTATTTT. Protein sequence: CASSTGASTDTQYF.